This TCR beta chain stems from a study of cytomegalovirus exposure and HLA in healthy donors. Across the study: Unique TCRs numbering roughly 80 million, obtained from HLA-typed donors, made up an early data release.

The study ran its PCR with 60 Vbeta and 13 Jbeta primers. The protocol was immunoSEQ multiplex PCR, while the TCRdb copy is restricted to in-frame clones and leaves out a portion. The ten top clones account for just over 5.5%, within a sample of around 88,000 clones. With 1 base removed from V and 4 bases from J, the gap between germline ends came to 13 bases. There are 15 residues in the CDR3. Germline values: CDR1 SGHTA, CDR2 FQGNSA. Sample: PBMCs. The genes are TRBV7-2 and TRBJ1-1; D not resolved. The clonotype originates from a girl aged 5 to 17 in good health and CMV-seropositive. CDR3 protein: CASSLDSRRGTEAFF. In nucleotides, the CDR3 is TGTGCCAGCAGCTTAGACAGCCGGCGGGGCACTGAAGCTTTCTTT.